This T cell receptor beta chain was captured in a study of cytomegalovirus exposure and HLA in healthy donors. Trimming removed 3 bases at V and 4 bases at J, with 15 bases between. The CDR3 is made up of 15 amino acids. Germline CDR1 reads MDHEN; CDR2 reads SYDVKM. General study results and limits: Later, an analysis found that TCR clusters from the first cohort tended to co-occur in the roughly 110 validation repertoires.

The data were produced by immunoSEQ multiplex PCR, yet TCRdb's version contains in-frame clones alone and is incomplete. The sample lists about 280,000 clones; roughly 90% were seen once. Turning to this clone: No antigen is known for it.

This sequence originates from a woman between 18 and 30 years old in good health and CMV-seronegative. This chain connects TRBV28 to TRBJ1-2, with D hard to call. Sequenced: PBMCs. The CDR3 here is CASSLRARVRYGYTF. The CDR3, as DNA: TGTGCCAGCAGTTTGCGAGCACGTGTCCGCTATGGCTACACCTTC.